A selection of T cell receptor beta chains follows, all from one sample in a study of cytotoxic CD8 clonotypes in ibrutinib-treated CLL. Some clones are missing from TCRdb's copy, which holds only in-frame ones; the method was immunoSEQ multiplex PCR. This sample carries over 20,000 clones, approximately 81% of them seen once, and the ten largest clones take approximately 7.2%. Source: PBMCs, taken before ibrutinib treatment. The receptors stem from a human donor with chronic lymphocytic leukemia. Both conserved end residues are part of each CDR3. The D gene is left open where the match is weak. Clone size appears in some rows only: once, few, many, or a class for an expanded clone.

V gene: TRBV7-2; J gene: TRBJ2-1; clone size: NA; D gene: NA; CDR3 protein: CASSLASGGGQRSYNEQFF; CDR3 DNA: TGTGCCAGCAGCTTAGCGAGTGGAGGAGGACAACGCTCCTACAATGAGCAGTTCTTC
V gene: TRBV28; J gene: TRBJ2-7; clone size: NA; D gene: TRBD2; CDR3 protein: CASSLAGGILSSYEQYF; CDR3 DNA: TGTGCCAGCAGTTTAGCGGGAGGGATCCTAAGCTCCTACGAGCAGTACTTC
V gene: TRBV21-1; J gene: TRBJ1-2; clone size: NA; D gene: NA; CDR3 protein: CASSKAPGGDYGYTF; CDR3 DNA: TGTGCCAGCAGCAAAGCGCCAGGGGGGGACTATGGCTACACCTTC
V gene: TRBV2; J gene: TRBJ2-1; clone size: NA; D gene: NA; CDR3 protein: CASSDRARTIYNEQFF; CDR3 DNA: TGTGCCAGCAGTGATAGGGCAAGGACGATCTACAATGAGCAGTTCTTC
V gene: TRBV18; J gene: TRBJ1-2; clone size: NA; D gene: NA; CDR3 protein: CASSRGLGYGYTF; CDR3 DNA: TGTGCCAGCTCACGGGGGCTAGGGTATGGCTACACCTTC
V gene: TRBV30; J gene: TRBJ1-5; clone size: NA; D gene: NA; CDR3 protein: CAGRLGANQPQHF; CDR3 DNA: TGTGCCGGTAGGCTAGGGGCAAATCAGCCCCAGCATTTT
V gene: TRBV6-1; J gene: TRBJ1-4; clone size: once; D gene: NA; CDR3 protein: CASSGLYGASNEKLFF; CDR3 DNA: TGTGCCAGCAGTGGGTTATACGGAGCTTCTAATGAAAAACTGTTTTTT
V gene: TRBV7-9; J gene: TRBJ1-4; clone size: NA; D gene: NA; CDR3 protein: CASSLLGRETEKLFF; CDR3 DNA: TGTGCCAGCAGCCTCTTGGGCAGGGAGACTGAAAAACTGTTTTTT
V gene: TRBV18; J gene: TRBJ1-3; clone size: few; D gene: TRBD1; CDR3 protein: CASSQSQGAEANTIYF; CDR3 DNA: TGTGCCAGCTCACAGAGCCAGGGGGCAGAGGCCAACACCATATATTTT
V gene: TRBV7-8; J gene: TRBJ2-1; clone size: once; D gene: NA; CDR3 protein: CASSLNPLYNEQFF; CDR3 DNA: TGTGCCAGCAGCTTAAATCCCCTCTACAATGAGCAGTTCTTC
V gene: TRBV5-1; J gene: TRBJ2-1; clone size: NA; D gene: NA; CDR3 protein: CASSLAGQGGINEQFF; CDR3 DNA: TGCGCCAGCAGCTTGGCCGGTCAGGGGGGAATCAATGAGCAGTTCTTC
V gene: TRBV4-3; J gene: TRBJ1-4; clone size: NA; D gene: NA; CDR3 protein: CASSQIFWQGETNEKLFF; CDR3 DNA: TGCGCCAGCAGCCAAATATTTTGGCAGGGTGAGACTAATGAAAAACTGTTTTTT
V gene: TRBV5-1; J gene: TRBJ2-3; clone size: NA; D gene: TRBD2; CDR3 protein: CASSLSGVPDTQYF; CDR3 DNA: TGCGCCAGCAGCTTGAGCGGGGTCCCAGATACGCAGTATTTT
V gene: TRBV6-5; J gene: TRBJ2-2; clone size: NA; D gene: NA; CDR3 protein: CASSPKPTGSGELFF; CDR3 DNA: TGTGCCAGCAGCCCTAAACCGACAGGATCCGGGGAGCTGTTTTTT
V gene: TRBV9; J gene: TRBJ2-5; clone size: NA; D gene: TRBD2; CDR3 protein: CASSVAGLAGVSQETQYF; CDR3 DNA: TGTGCCAGCAGCGTAGCGGGACTAGCGGGAGTGAGCCAAGAGACCCAGTACTTC
V gene: TRBV21-1; J gene: TRBJ2-3; clone size: NA; D gene: NA; CDR3 protein: CASSTLGEAKKDTQYF; CDR3 DNA: TGTGCCAGCAGCACCCTCGGGGAGGCAAAGAAAGATACGCAGTATTTT
V gene: TRBV7-3; J gene: TRBJ2-7; clone size: NA; D gene: NA; CDR3 protein: CASSSDPTQQYF; CDR3 DNA: TGTGCCAGCAGCTCGGACCCAACTCAGCAGTACTTC
V gene: TRBV30; J gene: TRBJ1-1; clone size: NA; D gene: NA; CDR3 protein: CAWSVPYTYTEAFF; CDR3 DNA: TGTGCCTGGAGTGTACCATACACTTACACTGAAGCTTTCTTT
V gene: TRBV4-3; J gene: TRBJ1-4; clone size: once; D gene: NA; CDR3 protein: CASSQELGSEEKLFF; CDR3 DNA: TGCGCCAGCAGCCAAGAGTTAGGGTCAGAAGAAAAACTGTTTTTT
V gene: TRBV4-3; J gene: TRBJ2-1; clone size: NA; D gene: NA; CDR3 protein: CASSLQVDNEQFF; CDR3 DNA: TGCGCCAGCAGCCTACAGGTTGACAATGAGCAGTTCTTC
V gene: TRBV5-1; J gene: TRBJ2-7; clone size: NA; D gene: NA; CDR3 protein: CASSFEWAGSYEQYF; CDR3 DNA: TGCGCCAGCAGCTTCGAATGGGCAGGGAGCTACGAGCAGTACTTC
V gene: TRBV7-2; J gene: TRBJ2-7; clone size: NA; D gene: TRBD2; CDR3 protein: CASSPGLAGGSPRYEQYF; CDR3 DNA: TGTGCCAGCAGCCCGGGACTAGCGGGAGGTTCTCCCCGGTACGAGCAGTACTTC
V gene: TRBV6-5; J gene: TRBJ2-3; clone size: NA; D gene: TRBD2; CDR3 protein: CASSRTSVRTDTQYF; CDR3 DNA: TGTGCCAGCAGCCGCACTAGCGTTCGCACAGATACGCAGTATTTT
V gene: TRBV7-2; J gene: TRBJ2-7; clone size: NA; D gene: TRBD2; CDR3 protein: CASSLESGTPRGEQYF; CDR3 DNA: TGTGCCAGCAGCTTAGAGAGCGGGACTCCCCGGGGCGAGCAGTACTTC
V gene: TRBV30; J gene: TRBJ2-7; clone size: NA; D gene: NA; CDR3 protein: CAWSGPGPHEQYF; CDR3 DNA: TGTGCCTGGAGCGGGCCAGGGCCCCACGAGCAGTACTTC
V gene: TRBV15; J gene: TRBJ1-5; clone size: once; D gene: NA; CDR3 protein: CATSRDRQGNGQPQHF; CDR3 DNA: TGTGCCACCAGCAGAGATCGGCAGGGGAACGGTCAGCCCCAGCATTTT
V gene: TRBV2; J gene: TRBJ2-1; clone size: once; D gene: NA; CDR3 protein: CASRDDLPQRIF; CDR3 DNA: TGTGCCAGCAGGGACGACCTTCCACAGCGGATCTTC
V gene: TRBV10-3; J gene: TRBJ1-1; clone size: NA; D gene: NA; CDR3 protein: CAISEWGRATEAFF; CDR3 DNA: TGTGCCATCAGTGAATGGGGCAGGGCCACTGAAGCTTTCTTT
V gene: TRBV19; J gene: TRBJ2-1; clone size: NA; D gene: NA; CDR3 protein: CASSIGKGVTYNEQFF; CDR3 DNA: TGTGCCAGTAGTATTGGTAAGGGGGTGACGTACAATGAGCAGTTCTTC